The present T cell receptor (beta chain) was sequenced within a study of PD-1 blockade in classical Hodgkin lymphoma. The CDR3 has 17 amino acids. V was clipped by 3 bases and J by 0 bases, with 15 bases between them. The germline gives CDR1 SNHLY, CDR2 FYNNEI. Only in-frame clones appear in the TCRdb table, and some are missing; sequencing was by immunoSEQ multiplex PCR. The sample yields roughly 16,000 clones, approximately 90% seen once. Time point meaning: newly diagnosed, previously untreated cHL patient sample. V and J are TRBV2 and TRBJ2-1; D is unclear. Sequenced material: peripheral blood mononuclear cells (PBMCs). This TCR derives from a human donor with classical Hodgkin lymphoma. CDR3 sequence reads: CASSDPGASSSYNEQFF. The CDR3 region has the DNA TGTGCCAGCAGTGATCCTGGAGCTTCGAGCTCCTACAATGAGCAGTTCTTC.